The clone carrying this T cell receptor (beta chain) has a handful of counts. Antigen unknown. Germline assignment: CDR1 DFQATT and CDR2 SNEGSKA (reference sequence). V was clipped by 2 bases and J by 1 base, with 12 bases between them. The CDR3 contains 15 residues. The sample is drawn from a study of T cells after yellow fever vaccination. For the study at large: Fractions with few cells were prepared using SMART-Seq v4 Ultra Low Input. General study points: Of the clonotypes, a small share occurred in both CD4 and CD8 compartments. A large majority of primary-vaccination clones showed up again after the booster (approximately 95% CD4, roughly 88% CD8).

Each CDR3 protein gets one entry after TCRdb re-called the 5' RACE reads with MiXCR. The data show under 600,000 distinct CDR3 sequences, about 13% seen once. The gene calls are TRBV20-1 and TRBJ2-1; D is uncertain. The origin of this receptor is a young man who received the YFV17D yellow fever vaccine. The sample consisted of PBMCs, taken on the day of the yellow fever booster vaccination. The DNA for the CDR3 is TGCAGTGCTAGACCCCCGGTAGGGTCCTACAATGAGCAGTTCTTC. It encodes CSARPPVGSYNEQFF.